These 2 T cell receptor beta chains came from one sample sequenced in a study of OX40 agonist ivuxolimab in advanced cancers. Using immunoSEQ multiplex PCR, the repertoire was profiled, and TCRdb retains in-frame clones only, with some absent. The sample lists tens of thousands of clones, 85% to 90% occurring once. This specimen was CD4+ or CD8+ T cells sorted from blood, taken in a trial of the OX40 agonist ivuxolimab. These receptors were collected from an adult with an advanced solid tumor such as melanoma, head and neck, liver or kidney cancer.

The J gene is TRBJ2-5, the V gene TRBV27; TRBD2 matches 7 bases. This CDR3 has 14 residues. The junction had 2 bases not matched to a gene; V was cut back by 3 bases and J by 1 base. Germline loops: CDR1 MNHEY, CDR2 SMNVEV (reference sequence). CDR3 sequence reads: CASSFRGVQETQYF. As DNA, the CDR3 is TGTGCCAGCAGTTTTCGGGGGGTCCAAGAGACCCAGTACTTC.

This clone was recorded only once. J is TRBJ2-4 and V is TRBV2; D is unclear. CDR3 length equals 16 residues. Trimming cost V 3 bases and J 0 bases, with 12 bases left between them. Per germline, CDR1 SNHLY and CDR2 FYNNEI. CDR3 nucleotide sequence: TGTGCCAGCAGTGAGAGCAGGTTGTTAGCCAAAAACATTCAGTACTTC. Translating it yields CASSESRLLAKNIQYF. The full variable domain, completed using reference TRBV2 and TRBJ2-4, is EPEVTQTPSHQVTQMGQEVILRCVPISNHLYFYWYRQILGQKVEFLVSFYNNEISEKSEIFDDQFSVERPDGSNFTLKIRSTKLEDSAMYFCASSESRLLAKNIQYFGAGTRLSVL.